One and the same sample provided the 13 T cell receptor beta chains below, sequenced in a study of vaccination effects on CD4 cells after COVID-19. Subsequent to a culture period of roughly 11 days, CD4+ T cells were isolated. The data were produced by immunoSEQ multiplex PCR, yet TCRdb's version contains in-frame clones alone and is incomplete. This repertoire shows tens of thousands of clones, under 80% found once; its top ten account for around 25%. For these receptors, no antigen is known. The material sequenced was CD4+ T cells from PBMCs cultured without peptide, taken before COVID-19 vaccination. These receptors were collected from a human donor who had a prior SARS-CoV-2 infection.

The V and J genes are TRBV6-6 and TRBJ2-1; 9 nucleotides agree with TRBD2. Losses at the gene ends were 0 bases for V and 7 bases for J; bases not matched to a gene: 7. Germline CDR1 MNHNY, CDR2 SVGAGI (reference sequence). The CDR3 is 16 residues long. This CDR3 reads CASSYSRLAGRNEQFF. In DNA form, the CDR3 reads TGTGCCAGCAGTTACTCGAGGCTAGCGGGAAGAAATGAGCAGTTCTTC.

The chain recombines TRBV7-9 with TRBJ1-2; a possible D gene is TRBD1 (5 bases). The CDR3 runs 12 residues. Looked up from germline, CDR1 is SEHNR and CDR2 is FQNEAQ (reference sequence). Trimming stripped 1 base from V and 13 bases from J, with 13 bases between. CDR3 DNA sequence: TGTGCCAGCAGCTTAGGGGGCAAAAGTGTCACCTTC. The encoded protein is CASSLGGKSVTF. Together with reference TRBV7-9 and TRBJ1-2, the CDR3 gives the full variable domain: DTGVSQNPRHKITKRGQNVTFRCDPISEHNRLYWYRQTLGQGPEFLTYFQNEAQLEKSRLLSDRFSAERPKGSFSTLEIQRTEQGDSAMYLCASSLGGKSVTFGSGTRLTVV.

V and J are TRBV10-3 and TRBJ2-1; TRBD2 matches 7 bases. The germline V gene has CDR1 ENHRY and CDR2 SYGVKD. The CDR3 runs 16 residues. V was clipped by 4 bases and J by 0 bases; unmatched bases: 6. The CDR3 DNA reads as TGTGCCATCAGTGGGTCTAGCGGAAGCTCCTACAATGAGCAGTTCTTC. Its translation is CAISGSSGSSYNEQFF.

The CDR3 region has the DNA TGCGCCAGCAGCTTGAGGAGTTTGGGACAGGGCGCATACGAGCAGTACTTC. As protein: CASSLRSLGQGAYEQYF. This chain joins TRBV5-1 and TRBJ2-7; 9 positions match TRBD1. Germline trimming cut 1 base from V and 4 bases from J; bases unmatched to any gene: 12. Germline V CDR1 and CDR2: SGHRS, YFSETQ. This CDR3 is built from 17 residues.

The chain uses TRBV18 and TRBJ1-4; TRBD1 is a possible D gene (5 bases). Germline CDR1 and CDR2: KGHSH and LQKENI. The CDR3 covers 13 residues. V gave up 6 bases and J gave up 5 bases, with 10 bases separating them. CDR3 in DNA: TGTGCCAGCTCCCGGGACGGAAATGAAAAACTGTTTTTT. This encodes CASSRDGNEKLFF.

This clone was counted only a few times. The chain combines TRBV19 with TRBJ1-3; possible D gene TRBD1, 5 bases. V was shortened by 3 bases and J by 0 bases, with 9 bases between the two germline ends. Germline V gene lookup returns CDR1 LNHDA and CDR2 SQIVND (reference sequence). This CDR3 region has 15 residues. This CDR3 is CASSIDSLSGNTIYF. The CDR3 region has the DNA TGTGCCAGTAGTATTGACAGTCTCTCTGGAAACACCATATATTTT. Complete variable domain (other parts from reference TRBV19 and TRBJ1-3): DGGITQSPKYLFRKEGQNVTLSCEQNLNHDAMYWYRQDPGQGLRLIYYSQIVNDFQKGDIAEGYSVSREKKESFPLTVTSAQKNPTAFYLCASSIDSLSGNTIYFGEGSWLTVV.

V usage is TRBV9 and J usage is TRBJ2-7, with 7 bases identical to TRBD1. CDR1 is SGDLS, CDR2 YYNGEE, per germline. The junction had 15 bases not matched to a gene; V was cut back by 4 bases and J by 2 bases. CDR3 size: 17 residues. For the CDR3, the DNA is TGTGCCAGCAGCCCTAAGACCGGGACAGTTGAAACCTACGAGCAGTACTTC. Protein sequence: CASSPKTGTVETYEQYF. The complete variable domain, with remaining parts taken from reference TRBV9 and TRBJ2-7, reads DSGVTQTPKHLITATGQRVTLRCSPRSGDLSVYWYQQSLDQGLQFLIQYYNGEERAKGNILERFSAQQFPDLHSELNLSSLELGDSALYFCASSPKTGTVETYEQYFGPGTRLTVT.

This clone was counted only a few times. The chain joins TRBV2 to TRBJ2-5; TRBD1 is a possible D gene (6 bases). CDR3 length: 14 residues. V dropped 5 bases and J dropped 5 bases, with 15 bases sitting between them. Per germline, CDR1 SNHLY and CDR2 FYNNEI. The CDR3 here is CASSRLPTGETQYF. The CDR3 DNA is TGTGCCAGCAGTCGACTCCCCACAGGGGAGACCCAGTACTTC.

The chain couples TRBV9 to TRBJ2-1; 11 bases match TRBD2. This CDR3 is built from 17 residues. Looked up from germline, CDR1 is SGDLS and CDR2 is YYNGEE. The ends lost 1 base at V and 9 bases at J; junction bases unmatched: 12. The DNA for the CDR3 is TGTGCCAGCAGCGTACAGGCCCCTAGCGGGGGGTTCTTTGAGCAGTTCTTC. This translates into CASSVQAPSGGFFEQFF.

The DNA for the CDR3 is TGTGCCAGCAGCCAAGATCTCCCCGGGACGGGCGAAAGGGTGGACACTGAAGCTTTCTTT. Amino acid sequence: CASSQDLPGTGERVDTEAFF. J is TRBJ1-1 and V is TRBV3-1 (or the pseudogene TRBV3-2); possible D gene TRBD1, 5 bases. The germline V gene has CDR1 LGHDT and CDR2 YNNKEL (reference sequence). This CDR3 is 20 amino acids long. Trimming took 0 bases from V and 3 from J, leaving 26 bases between them.

This rearrangement joins TRBV7-3 to TRBJ2-5; TRBD2 matches at 7 bases. The CDR3 length is 14 residues. The V gene's germline CDR1 is SGHTA and CDR2 FQGTGA. Unmatched junction bases numbered 7, after V lost 5 bases and J lost 4 bases. Here the CDR3 DNA reads TGTGCCAGCAGCCCGGGGGGTTTCGGAGAGACCCAGTACTTC. Protein: CASSPGGFGETQYF.

This chain's CDR3 is CASSHRQGYTGELFF. CDR3 DNA sequence: TGTGCCAGCAGCCACCGACAGGGGTACACCGGGGAGCTGTTTTTT. The V and J genes are TRBV6-5 and TRBJ2-2; 8 positions match TRBD1. Looked up from germline, CDR1 is MNHEY and CDR2 is SVGAGI. The CDR3 totals 15 residues. Trimming cost V 6 bases and J 3 bases; bases outside gene matches: 6.

V gene TRBV7-2 combines with J gene TRBJ1-2; a weak D match, TRBD1 (6 bases). Germline V lookup: CDR1 SGHTA, CDR2 FQGNSA. V was shortened by 6 bases and J by 4 bases, with 15 bases between the two germline ends. CDR3 length: 14 amino acids. The CDR3 nucleotides are TGTGCCAGCAGAGTGGGGGGGGCCTCCTATGGCTACACCTTC. Residues: CASRVGGASYGYTF.